A single sample gave rise to the 4 T cell receptor beta chains below, sequenced in a study of shared clonotypes between healthy human individuals. Method: immunoSEQ multiplex PCR; TCRdb's copy keeps in-frame clones and lacks some. This repertoire shows more than 2 million clones, roughly 96% found once; its top ten account for more than 0.1%. Input material: naive CD4+ T cells sorted from blood. Described subset: CD45RA+ positively selected. The source is a man younger than 35 in good health.

This chain connects TRBV29-1 to TRBJ2-5; D is possibly TRBD1 or TRBD2 (5 bases each). V dropped 3 bases and J dropped 3 bases, with 20 bases sitting between them. There are 16 residues in the CDR3. Per the germline V gene, CDR1 is SQVTM and CDR2 is ANQGSEA. The CDR3 sequence: CSVERRGRNSEETQYF. The CDR3 DNA is TGCAGCGTTGAGCGTCGGGGCAGGAATTCTGAAGAGACCCAGTACTTC. Drawing the rest from reference TRBV29-1 and TRBJ2-5, the complete variable domain is SAVISQKPSRDICQRGTSLTIQCQVDSQVTMMFWYRQQPGQSLTLIATANQGSEATYESGFVIDKFPISRPNLTFSTLTVSNMSPEDSSIYLCSVERRGRNSEETQYFGPGTRLLVL.

In this sample, this clone turned up once. The V gene is TRBV20-1, the J gene TRBJ1-1; TRBD1 might be the D (5 bases). V was cut by 3 bases and J by 7 bases, with 9 bases left in between. Germline-derived CDR1 and CDR2 are DFQATT and SNEGSKA (reference sequence). This CDR3 has 11 residues. This CDR3 is CSASRGFEAFF. The DNA of the CDR3 is TGCAGTGCTAGTCGGGGGTTTGAAGCTTTCTTT.

The chain's CDR3 is CASSFQGMNTEAFF. CDR3 nucleotides: TGTGCCAGCAGTTTTCAGGGGATGAACACTGAAGCTTTCTTT. V usage is TRBV2 and J usage is TRBJ1-1, with D perhaps TRBD1 (6 bases). Germline assignment: CDR1 SNHLY and CDR2 FYNNEI. Trimming removed 5 bases from V and 0 bases from J, with 10 bases in between. CDR3 size: 14 residues.

Points on this clone: Other DNA sequences in this sample translate to the same CDR3. The chain couples TRBV19 to TRBJ1-5, with no clear D. Germline V gives CDR1 LNHDA, CDR2 SQIVND (reference sequence). The CDR3 is made up of 11 amino acids. Trimming pared 6 bases from V and 7 bases from J, leaving 7 bases between. As DNA, the CDR3 is TGTGCCAGTAGCGGTGGGCAGCCCCAGCATTTT. Its protein is CASSGGQPQHF.